Listed here are 14 T cell receptor beta chains from one sample, sequenced in a study of blood T cell repertoires in COVID-19. Profiling relied on immunoSEQ multiplex PCR, and the TCRdb table lists in-frame clones only, not all of them. The sample carries about 170,000 clones, about nine tenths recorded once. Source material: peripheral blood. The receptors were sampled from a woman aged 60-75 years with COVID-19, enrolled during active disease.

The V and J genes are TRBV7-2 and TRBJ2-6; D remains unclear. The CDR3 runs 14 residues. The V end was cut by 2 bases, the J end by 2 bases, with 4 bases between. Per germline, CDR1 SGHTA and CDR2 FQGNSA. CDR3 sequence reads: CASSLLAGANVLTF. The CDR3 nucleotides read TGTGCCAGCAGCTTATTAGCTGGGGCCAACGTCCTGACTTTC.

The J gene is TRBJ2-3, the V gene TRBV11-2; 9 nucleotides match TRBD2. This CDR3 is 14 amino acids long. Germline trimming cut 2 bases from V and 4 bases from J; bases unmatched to any gene: 1. Germline CDR1 reads SGHAT; CDR2 reads FQNNGV. CDR3 bases: TGTGCCAGCAGCTTAATAGCGGGAGCAGATACGCAGTATTTT. Amino acids: CASSLIAGADTQYF.

This chain connects TRBV6-5 to TRBJ1-1; D unclear. CDR3 length equals 15 residues. The germline gives CDR1 MNHEY, CDR2 SVGAGI. Trimming shortened V by 5 bases and J by 6 bases, and 19 bases separated the two germline ends. The chain's CDR3 is CASSTLRSLVPEAFF. CDR3 coding DNA: TGTGCCAGCAGTACGTTGAGATCCCTGGTCCCTGAAGCTTTCTTT.

Only one count was recorded for this clone. The gene calls are TRBV9 and TRBJ1-5; 7 bases are shared with TRBD1. The CDR3 sequence is 15 residues long. Trimming at V came to 3 bases and at J to 2 bases, leaving 5 bases not matched to a gene. Germline V lookup: CDR1 SGDLS, CDR2 YYNGEE. Here the CDR3 DNA reads TGTGCCAGCAGCGCCCCCGGGACAGGCAATCAGCCCCAGCATTTT. Amino acids: CASSAPGTGNQPQHF. Based on the CDR3 plus reference TRBV9 and TRBJ1-5, the full variable domain is DSGVTQTPKHLITATGQRVTLRCSPRSGDLSVYWYQQSLDQGLQFLIQYYNGEERAKGNILERFSAQQFPDLHSELNLSSLELGDSALYFCASSAPGTGNQPQHFGDGTRLSIL.

The chain has TRBV6-6 and TRBJ2-1; 13 positions match TRBD2. CDR1 is MNHNY and CDR2 is SVGAGI in the germline V gene (reference sequence). The junction had 11 bases not matched to a gene; V was cut back by 5 bases and J by 1 base. The CDR3 loop spans 19 amino acids. Written as DNA, the CDR3 is TGTGCCAGCAGTCGGACTAGCGGGAGCCGGTGGGGTTCCTACAATGAGCAGTTCTTC. Residues: CASSRTSGSRWGSYNEQFF.

This chain joins TRBV12-3 or TRBV12-4 and TRBJ1-1; D uncertain. V lost 8 bases and J lost 5, with 6 bases in between. There are 10 residues in the CDR3. The CDR3 DNA reads as TGTGCCAGCCTCGGGACTGAAGCTTTCTTT. It is translated as CASLGTEAFF.

The V and J genes are TRBV9 and TRBJ1-2; tentatively, D is TRBD1 (5 bases). CDR3 length equals 16 residues. Trimming removed 2 bases from V and 3 bases from J, with 17 bases in between. The germline CDR1 and CDR2 sequences are SGDLS and YYNGEE. Here the CDR3 DNA reads TGTGCCAGCAGCGTTGGGATCGGGACTCTTGACTATGGCTACACCTTC. Translating gives CASSVGIGTLDYGYTF.

Only one count was recorded for this clone. The chain recombines TRBV19 with TRBJ2-7; D is undetermined. The germline V and J ends were trimmed by 6 bases and 2 bases, with 11 bases remaining between them. CDR1 is LNHDA, CDR2 SQIVND, per germline (reference sequence). CDR3 length: 13 amino acids. CDR3 amino acids: CASRGQAPYEQYF. The DNA of the CDR3 is TGTGCCAGTAGGGGTCAGGCACCCTACGAGCAGTACTTC.

J is TRBJ2-7 and V is TRBV6-2 or TRBV6-3; TRBD2 agrees at 8 bases. Germline lookup yields CDR1 MNHEY and CDR2 SVGEGT. The CDR3 spans 15 residues. Losses at the gene ends were 4 bases for V and 2 bases for J; bases not matched to a gene: 7. The CDR3 spells CASSLRGAGAYEQYF. CDR3 nucleotides: TGTGCCAGCAGTTTGAGGGGAGCGGGGGCCTACGAGCAGTACTTC.

The V and J genes are TRBV19 and TRBJ1-2, with 8 bases lining up with TRBD1. Trimming cost V 5 bases and J 6 bases; bases outside gene matches: 11. Germline loops: CDR1 LNHDA, CDR2 SQIVND (reference sequence). CDR3 length: 15 amino acids. Written as DNA, the CDR3 is TGTGCCAGTAGTCCGGCTGCCGGGACAGGCAATGGCTACACCTTC. Encoded protein: CASSPAAGTGNGYTF.

The J gene is TRBJ2-7, the V gene TRBV24-1; D possibly corresponds to TRBD1 (6 bases). Trimming shortened V by 7 bases and J by 2 bases, and 11 bases separated the two germline ends. Germline V lookup: CDR1 KGHDR, CDR2 SFDVKD. The CDR3 contains 13 residues. In nucleotides, the CDR3 is TGTGCCACCAGCAGGGGCTTTACCTACGAGCAGTACTTC. This sequence encodes CATSRGFTYEQYF.

This chain's CDR3 is CASRGTGVGYEQYF. The CDR3 bases are TGTGCCAGTAGGGGGACAGGGGTCGGCTACGAGCAGTACTTC. The chain is built from TRBV19 and TRBJ2-7, with TRBD1 matching over 10 bases. The CDR3 has 14 amino acids. Losses at the gene ends were 6 bases for V and 3 bases for J; bases not matched to a gene: 5. Looked up from germline, CDR1 is LNHDA and CDR2 is SQIVND (reference sequence).

The CDR3, as DNA: TGTGCCAGCAGCTTAGCGCTAGCGGGAGTTATATGGGATGAGCAGTTCTTC. Protein: CASSLALAGVIWDEQFF. The chain recombines TRBV7-8 with TRBJ2-1, with 10 nucleotides matching TRBD2. The germline V gene has CDR1 SGHVS and CDR2 FQNEAQ. The CDR3 has 17 residues. Trimming cost V 0 bases and J 8 bases; bases outside gene matches: 10. The full variable domain, completed using reference TRBV7-8 and TRBJ2-1, is GAGVSQSPRYKVAKRGQDVALRCDPISGHVSLFWYQQALGQGPEFLTYFQNEAQLDKSGLPSDRFFAERPEGSVSTLKIQRTQQEDSAVYLCASSLALAGVIWDEQFFGPGTRLTVL.

The chain uses TRBV2 and TRBJ2-2; 11 positions match TRBD2. The CDR3 covers 15 residues. V lost 5 bases, J lost 5 bases, and 4 bases stayed unmatched. Germline V lookup: CDR1 SNHLY, CDR2 FYNNEI. CDR3 sequence reads: CASSLASGGTGELFF. The DNA of the CDR3 is TGTGCCAGCAGTTTAGCTAGCGGGGGGACCGGGGAGCTGTTTTTT.